The 21 T cell receptor beta chains reported below all come from one sample, sequenced in a study of T cell repertoires in cytomegalovirus infection. TCRdb processed the reads anew with MiXCR; each CDR3 protein has one entry. Altogether some 940,000 distinct CDR3 sequences are present, more than 25% being singletons, with the ten largest covering over 11%. No antigen is known for these receptors. The sample consisted of cultured CD8+ T cells from PBMCs, taken from culture after CMV antigen stimulation. These receptors were obtained from a human donor in good health (CMV status not recorded). Some clones in this sample may be carry-over from other donors' samples.

This clonotype showed up just a few times. The chain uses TRBV6-1 and TRBJ2-2; D gene ambiguous. The CDR3 is 13 residues long. With 3 bases removed from V and 5 bases from J, the gap between germline ends came to 7 bases. Germline CDR1 MNHNS, CDR2 SASEGT. The CDR3 DNA sequence: TGTGCCAGCAGTGATTGGGTAACCGGGGAGCTGTTTTTT. It yields the protein CASSDWVTGELFF.

This clonotype occurred a few times. One end of the junction is discordant with germline, which a read error may explain. This chain connects TRBV6-8 to TRBJ2-3, with TRBD1 matching 9 bases. The V gene's germline CDR1 is MNHGY and CDR2 SAAAGT. The CDR3 has 16 amino acids. The CDR3 region is CASSYPDRGITDTQYF. The CDR3 DNA is TGTGCCAGTAGTTACCCCGACAGGGGGATCACAGATACGCAGTATTTT.

This clonotype was counted only a few times. This chain uses TRBV27 with TRBJ1-2, with unresolved D. CDR1 and CDR2 (germline): MNHEY, SMNVEV (reference sequence). The CDR3 length is 13 residues. Trimming took off 4 bases at V and 8 bases at J, with 14 bases between the two ends. Here the CDR3 reads CASSSGALGGYTF. The CDR3 DNA is TGTGCCAGCAGTTCGGGTGCCTTGGGAGGCTACACCTTC.

The sample holds a few counts of this clonotype. The V and J genes are TRBV7-9 and TRBJ2-7, with a possible D match to TRBD1 (6 bases). Germline V gene data show CDR1 as SEHNR and CDR2 as FQNEAQ (reference sequence). The CDR3 is 14 amino acids. The germline V and J ends were trimmed by 4 bases and 2 bases, with 12 bases remaining between them. The CDR3 loop is CASSSTGQTYEQYV. As DNA, the CDR3 is TGTGCCAGCAGCTCGACGGGACAAACCTACGAGCAGTACGTC.

The chain recombines TRBV29-1 with TRBJ2-3, with TRBD1 matching over 8 bases. After removal of 5 bases from V and 0 bases from J, the junction contained 7 bases not matched to a gene. The CDR3 loop spans 15 amino acids. Looked up from germline, CDR1 is SQVTM and CDR2 is ANQGSEA. Here the CDR3 reads CSVSDRGGSTDTQYF. The DNA for the CDR3 is TGCAGCGTTTCTGACAGGGGCGGTAGCACAGATACGCAGTATTTT.

The chain uses TRBV29-1 and TRBJ1-1, with unresolved D. The germline V gene has CDR1 SQVTM and CDR2 ANQGSEA. V was trimmed by 0 bases and J by 4 bases, leaving 9 bases between them. CDR3 length: 13 amino acids. DNA for the CDR3: TGCAGCGTTGAAGATGGCGGGAGCACTGAAGCTTTCTTT. Translation: CSVEDGGSTEAFF.

The chain's CDR3 is CASVGLGDATNEKLFF. CDR3 nucleotide sequence: TGTGCTAGTGTAGGGCTGGGGGACGCAACTAATGAAAAACTGTTTTTT. This chain joins TRBV12-5 and TRBJ1-4, with D maybe TRBD1 (5 bases). The CDR3 consists of 16 residues. V was shortened by 7 bases and J by 0 bases, with 15 bases between the two germline ends. Germline CDR1 is LGHNT and CDR2 is FRNRAP. The whole variable domain, filled in from reference TRBV12-5 and TRBJ1-4, reads DARVTQTPRHKVTEMGQEVTMRCQPILGHNTVFWYRQTMMQGLELLAYFRNRAPLDDSGMPKDRFSAEMPDATLATLKIQPSEPRDSAVYFCASVGLGDATNEKLFFGSGTQLSVL.

The rearrangement uses TRBV4-2 and TRBJ1-5; no reliable D call. This CDR3 comprises 14 residues. V shed 1 base and J shed 4 bases, with 8 bases lying between them. CDR1 and CDR2 from the germline V gene are LGHNA and YNFKEQ. This CDR3 is CASSQAEANQPQHF. The CDR3 nucleotides are TGTGCCAGCAGCCAAGCTGAGGCTAATCAGCCCCAGCATTTT.

Only a few counts were recorded for this clonotype. This chain joins TRBV27 and TRBJ1-2; 7 bases agree with TRBD1. The CDR3 is 14 residues long. Germline loops: CDR1 MNHEY, CDR2 SMNVEV (reference sequence). V lost 5 bases and J lost 5; bases outside the gene matches: 8. The CDR3 region has the DNA TGTGCCAGCAGTCAAGCCGGGACAGATTATGGCTACACCTTC. Amino acids: CASSQAGTDYGYTF.

V gene TRBV12-3 or TRBV12-4 combines with J gene TRBJ2-2; D is undetermined. With 4 bases removed from V and 6 bases from J, the gap between germline ends came to 9 bases. CDR3 size: 13 residues. The CDR3 sequence is CASSYWVSGELFF. As DNA, the CDR3 is TGTGCCAGCAGTTATTGGGTGTCCGGGGAGCTGTTTTTT.

The V gene is TRBV9, the J gene TRBJ2-1; D is ambiguous. Trimming took 1 base from V and 2 from J, leaving 10 bases between them. CDR1 is SGDLS, CDR2 YYNGEE, per germline. CDR3 length: 15 residues. CDR3 DNA sequence: TGTGCCAGCAGCGTAAGGGCGACACCCTACAATGAGCAGTTCTTC. This translates into CASSVRATPYNEQFF.

The J gene is TRBJ1-2, the V gene TRBV5-6; unclear D gene. V lost 0 bases and J 3 bases, leaving 15 bases between the germline ends. This CDR3 region has 16 residues. CDR1 and CDR2 from the germline V gene are SGHDT and YYEEEE. Here the CDR3 DNA reads TGTGCCAGCAGCTTGGAAGTAGGGCTGACGGACTATGGCTACACCTTC. Amino acids: CASSLEVGLTDYGYTF.

This clonotype came up a few times. The chain carries TRBV6-5 and TRBJ2-1; a weak D match, TRBD2 (5 bases). Trimming took 6 bases from V and 3 from J, leaving 12 bases between them. Germline loops: CDR1 MNHEY, CDR2 SVGAGI. CDR3 length equals 14 residues. CDR3 coding DNA: TGTGCCAGCAGGTTTGGAAGCGGCTACAATGAGCAGTTCTTC. Translating gives CASRFGSGYNEQFF.

This clonotype was counted between two and nine times. CDR3 protein: CASRTRGQESLEQYF. The CDR3 nucleotides are TGTGCCAGCAGGACCAGGGGACAGGAAAGCCTCGAGCAGTACTTC. The chain couples TRBV27 to TRBJ2-7, with TRBD1 matching over 8 bases. Germline CDR1 MNHEY, CDR2 SMNVEV (reference sequence). The CDR3 totals 15 residues. The V and J ends lost 6 bases and 6 bases, in that order; junction bases with no gene match: 13.

This clonotype was counted at least ten times. This chain uses TRBV7-2 with TRBJ1-4, with TRBD1 matching 7 bases. In germline, CDR1 is SGHTA, CDR2 FQGNSA. Trimming cost V 1 base and J 3 bases; bases outside gene matches: 5. The CDR3 runs to 16 residues. CDR3 residues: CASSLEGGAPNEKLFF. DNA of the CDR3: TGTGCCAGCAGCTTAGAAGGGGGCGCTCCTAATGAAAAACTGTTTTTT.

This clonotype was recorded once. The chain combines TRBV6-6 with TRBJ1-1; tentative D call: TRBD1 (5 bases). This CDR3 is built from 13 residues. Trimming took off 2 bases at V and 10 bases at J, with 14 bases between the two ends. Looked up from germline, CDR1 is MNHNY and CDR2 is SVGAGI (reference sequence). As DNA, the CDR3 is TGTGCCAGCAGTTACCATGTAGGGGATACAGCTTTCTTT. Translated, it gives CASSYHVGDTAFF.

The chain is built from TRBV19 and TRBJ2-4; D ambiguous. V was shortened by 7 bases and J by 1 base, with 11 bases between the two germline ends. This CDR3 spans 14 amino acids. Germline lookup yields CDR1 LNHDA and CDR2 SQIVND (reference sequence). The CDR3 DNA reads as TGTGCCAGTAAAGGTCTGGGGGCCAAAAACATTCAGTACTTC. This encodes CASKGLGAKNIQYF.

The chain is built from TRBV12-3 or TRBV12-4 and TRBJ1-5; D remains ambiguous. V shed 6 bases and J shed 5 bases, with 14 bases lying between them. The CDR3 sequence is 14 residues long. In DNA form, the CDR3 reads TGTGCCAGCAGCCCCGGGGTTTGGGATCAGCCCCAGCATTTT. It specifies CASSPGVWDQPQHF.

The chain joins TRBV27 to TRBJ2-3; D perhaps matches TRBD2 (6 bases). The CDR3 has 16 amino acids. Germline V gives CDR1 MNHEY, CDR2 SMNVEV (reference sequence). The V end lost 3 bases, the J end lost 4 bases, and 17 bases lay between the germline ends. This CDR3 reads CASSFLSGPPPDTQYF. As DNA, the CDR3 is TGTGCCAGCAGTTTTCTCAGCGGGCCCCCCCCAGATACGCAGTATTTT.

This clonotype was seen only a few times. V usage is TRBV9 and J usage is TRBJ2-2; D is ambiguous. The CDR3 loop spans 13 amino acids. The ends were cut back, 7 bases at V and 5 bases at J, with 12 bases in the middle. Germline CDR1 reads SGDLS; CDR2 reads YYNGEE. The CDR3 sequence is CASGPAGTGELFF. CDR3 nucleotides: TGTGCCAGCGGTCCCGCAGGTACCGGGGAGCTGTTTTTT.

The chain employs TRBV11-3 and TRBJ1-1; unclear D gene. This CDR3 region has 13 residues. V was cut by 5 bases and J by 5 bases, with 12 bases left in between. Germline lookup yields CDR1 SGHNT and CDR2 YENEEA. CDR3 bases: TGTGCCAGCAGCCCCAGACCCTTTACTGAAGCTTTCTTT. Translated: CASSPRPFTEAFF.